This paragraph reports one TCR beta chain. Its target is unknown. The CDR3 is made up of 16 amino acids. The ends were cut back, 1 base at V and 2 bases at J, with 15 bases in the middle. Looked up from germline, CDR1 is MNHEY and CDR2 is SMNVEV (reference sequence). TCRdb used MiXCR to reprocess the reads, holding one entry per CDR3 protein. This table has about 530,000 distinct CDR3 sequences, 26% appearing once. This record comes from a study of T cell repertoires in cytomegalovirus infection. The wider study: Indications of both CMV infection and matching HLA type were provided by public TCR beta signatures.

Study-wide findings and caveats: The ex vivo response was dominated by HLA-C-restricted CMV-specific TCR beta clonotypes. People with CMV and the relevant HLA were identified by cumulative public TCR beta family frequency.

What was sequenced was PBMCs. V usage is TRBV27 and J usage is TRBJ2-7; D is undetermined. This TCR came from a human donor in good health (CMV status not recorded). Some clones in this sample may be carry-over from other donors' samples. Here the CDR3 reads CASSLLSVTGTYEQYF. The CDR3 DNA sequence: TGTGCCAGCAGTTTATTATCGGTAACGGGTACCTACGAGCAGTACTTC.